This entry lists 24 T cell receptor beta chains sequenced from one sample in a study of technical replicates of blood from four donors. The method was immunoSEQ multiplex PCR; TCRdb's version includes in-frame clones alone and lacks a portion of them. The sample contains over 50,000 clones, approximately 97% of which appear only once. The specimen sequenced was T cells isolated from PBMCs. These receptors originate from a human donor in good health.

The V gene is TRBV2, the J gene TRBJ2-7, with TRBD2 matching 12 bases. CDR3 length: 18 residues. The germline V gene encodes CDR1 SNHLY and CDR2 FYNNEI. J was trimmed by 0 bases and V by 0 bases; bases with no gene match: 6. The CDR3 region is CASSEAITSGGISYEQYF. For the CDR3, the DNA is TGTGCCAGCAGTGAAGCTATCACTAGCGGGGGGATCTCCTACGAGCAGTACTTC.

The chain's CDR3 is CASSSLGARSSETQYF. The CDR3 coding sequence is TGTGCCAGCAGCTCTCTAGGGGCACGAAGCTCGGAGACCCAGTACTTC. V usage is TRBV7-9 and J usage is TRBJ2-5, with D perhaps TRBD1 (5 bases). V dropped 4 bases and J dropped 5 bases, with 20 bases sitting between them. CDR3 size: 16 residues. Germline CDR1 SEHNR, CDR2 FQNEAQ (reference sequence). Based on the CDR3 plus reference TRBV7-9 and TRBJ2-5, the full variable domain is DTGVSQNPRHKITKRGQNVTFRCDPISEHNRLYWYRQTLGQGPEFLTYFQNEAQLEKSRLLSDRFSAERPKGSFSTLEIQRTEQGDSAMYLCASSSLGARSSETQYFGPGTRLLVL.

CDR3 bases: TGTGCCAGCAGCTCGGGGATTTTCAATCAGCCCCAGCATTTT. This translates into CASSSGIFNQPQHF. The chain is built from TRBV9 and TRBJ1-5; D unclear. The CDR3 has 14 residues. Trimming pared 4 bases from V and 3 bases from J, leaving 11 bases between. Germline CDR1 reads SGDLS; CDR2 reads YYNGEE.

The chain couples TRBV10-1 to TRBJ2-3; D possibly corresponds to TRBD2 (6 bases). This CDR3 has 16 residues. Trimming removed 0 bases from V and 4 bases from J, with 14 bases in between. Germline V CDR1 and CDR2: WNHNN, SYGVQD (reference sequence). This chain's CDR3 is CASSESSGALPDTQYF. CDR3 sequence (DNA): TGCGCCAGCAGTGAGTCATCGGGAGCGCTCCCAGATACGCAGTATTTT.

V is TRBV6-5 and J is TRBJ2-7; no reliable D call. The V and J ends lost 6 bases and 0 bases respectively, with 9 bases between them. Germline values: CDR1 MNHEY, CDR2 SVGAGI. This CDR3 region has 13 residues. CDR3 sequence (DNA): TGTGCCAGCAGGACACCGAGCTCCTACGAGCAGTACTTC. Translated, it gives CASRTPSSYEQYF.

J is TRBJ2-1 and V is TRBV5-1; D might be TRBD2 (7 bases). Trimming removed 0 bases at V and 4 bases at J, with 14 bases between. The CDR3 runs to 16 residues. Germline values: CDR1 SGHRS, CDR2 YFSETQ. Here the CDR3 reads CASSLAVGGRYNEQFF. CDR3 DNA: TGCGCCAGCAGCTTGGCCGTCGGGGGGCGATACAATGAGCAGTTCTTC.

This CDR3 reads CASSLTTPDKNYGYTF. The CDR3 DNA follows: TGCGCCAGCAGCTTGACCACCCCCGACAAGAACTATGGCTACACCTTC. The chain employs TRBV5-1 and TRBJ1-2, with no clear D. The CDR3 length is 16 residues. V was clipped by 1 base and J by 2 bases, with 15 bases between them. In germline, CDR1 is SGHRS, CDR2 YFSETQ.

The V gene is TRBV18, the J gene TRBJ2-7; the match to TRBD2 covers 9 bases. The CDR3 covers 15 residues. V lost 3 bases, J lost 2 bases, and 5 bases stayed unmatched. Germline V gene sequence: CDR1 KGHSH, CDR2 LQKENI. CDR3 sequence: CASSPGSSGTYEQYF. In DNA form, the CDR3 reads TGTGCCAGCTCACCGGGGTCTAGCGGGACCTACGAGCAGTACTTC.

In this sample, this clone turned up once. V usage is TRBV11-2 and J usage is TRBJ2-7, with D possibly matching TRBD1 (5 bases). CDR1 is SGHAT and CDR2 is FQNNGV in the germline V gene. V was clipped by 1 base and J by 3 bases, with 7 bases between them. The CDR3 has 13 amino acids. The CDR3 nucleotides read TGTGCCAGCAGCTTAGGACAGTACTACGAGCAGTACTTC. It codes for CASSLGQYYEQYF.

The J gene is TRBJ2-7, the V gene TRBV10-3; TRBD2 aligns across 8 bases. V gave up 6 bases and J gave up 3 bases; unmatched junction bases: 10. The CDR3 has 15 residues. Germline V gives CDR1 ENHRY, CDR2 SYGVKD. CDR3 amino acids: CAISPPGGGYYEQYF. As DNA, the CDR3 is TGTGCCATCAGCCCTCCTGGCGGGGGGTACTACGAGCAGTACTTC.

The CDR3 DNA is TGCGCCAGCAGCCGCTCCTACGAGCAGTACTTC. Its translation is CASSRSYEQYF. The genes are TRBV5-1 and TRBJ2-7; D is uncertain. Trimming took off 4 bases at V and 0 bases at J, with 2 bases between the two ends. The CDR3 spans 11 residues. CDR1 and CDR2 from the germline V gene are SGHRS and YFSETQ.

CDR3 coding DNA: TGTGCCAGCAGCTTAGCCACGACAGGGATCTCCACTGAAGCTTTCTTT. This translates into CASSLATTGISTEAFF. V usage is TRBV11-2 and J usage is TRBJ1-1, with 7 nucleotides matching TRBD1. V lost 1 base, J lost 4 bases, and 9 bases stayed unmatched. Germline CDR1 reads SGHAT; CDR2 reads FQNNGV. The CDR3 loop spans 16 amino acids.

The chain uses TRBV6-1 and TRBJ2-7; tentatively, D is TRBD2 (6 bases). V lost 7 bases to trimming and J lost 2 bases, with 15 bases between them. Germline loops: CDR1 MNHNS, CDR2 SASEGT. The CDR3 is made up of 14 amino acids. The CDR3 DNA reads TGTGCCAGCACCCGCTGGGGGGACCCCTACGAGCAGTACTTC. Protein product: CASTRWGDPYEQYF.

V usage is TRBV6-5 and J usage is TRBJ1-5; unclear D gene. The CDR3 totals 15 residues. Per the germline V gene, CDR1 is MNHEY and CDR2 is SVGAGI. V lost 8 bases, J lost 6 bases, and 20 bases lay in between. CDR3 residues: CASAADRGFGQPQHF. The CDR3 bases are TGTGCCAGCGCAGCTGATAGAGGTTTCGGTCAGCCCCAGCATTTT.

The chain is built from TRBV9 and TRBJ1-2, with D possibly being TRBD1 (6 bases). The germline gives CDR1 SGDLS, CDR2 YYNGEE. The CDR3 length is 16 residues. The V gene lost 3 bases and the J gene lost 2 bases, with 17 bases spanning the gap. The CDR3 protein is CASSAPRDTPNYGYTF. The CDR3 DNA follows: TGTGCCAGCAGCGCACCCCGGGACACCCCGAACTATGGCTACACCTTC.

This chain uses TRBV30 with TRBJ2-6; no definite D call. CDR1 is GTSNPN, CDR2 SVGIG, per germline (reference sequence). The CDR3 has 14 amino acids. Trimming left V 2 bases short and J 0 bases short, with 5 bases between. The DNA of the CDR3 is TGTGCCTGGAGTCGCGGCTCTGGGGCCAACGTCCTGACTTTC. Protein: CAWSRGSGANVLTF.

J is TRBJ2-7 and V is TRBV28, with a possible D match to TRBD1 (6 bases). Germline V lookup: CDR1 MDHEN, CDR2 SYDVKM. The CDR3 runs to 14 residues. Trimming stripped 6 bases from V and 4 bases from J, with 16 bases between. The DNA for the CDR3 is TGTGCCAGCAGCTCCCTTGACAGGTTTTACGAGCAGTACTTC. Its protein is CASSSLDRFYEQYF.

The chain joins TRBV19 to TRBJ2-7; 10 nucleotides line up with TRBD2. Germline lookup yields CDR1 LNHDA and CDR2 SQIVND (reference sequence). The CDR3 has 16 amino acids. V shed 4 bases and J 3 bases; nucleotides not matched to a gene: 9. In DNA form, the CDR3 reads TGTGCCAGTAGTACTTCAGCGGGAGGGACAAACTACGAGCAGTACTTC. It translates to CASSTSAGGTNYEQYF.

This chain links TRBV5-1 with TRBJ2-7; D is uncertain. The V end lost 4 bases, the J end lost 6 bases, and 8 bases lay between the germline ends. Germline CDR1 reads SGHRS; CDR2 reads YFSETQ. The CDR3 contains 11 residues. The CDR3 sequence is CASSNSAEQYF. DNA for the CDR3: TGCGCCAGCAGCAACTCCGCCGAGCAGTACTTC.

CDR3 coding DNA: TGTGCCAGCAGGAGAGATTTGAACACTGAAGCTTTCTTT. Its protein is CASRRDLNTEAFF. The chain employs TRBV2 and TRBJ1-1, with D uncertain. The germline CDR1 and CDR2 sequences are SNHLY and FYNNEI. V was shortened by 6 bases and J by 0 bases, with 8 bases between the two germline ends. This CDR3 has 13 amino acids.

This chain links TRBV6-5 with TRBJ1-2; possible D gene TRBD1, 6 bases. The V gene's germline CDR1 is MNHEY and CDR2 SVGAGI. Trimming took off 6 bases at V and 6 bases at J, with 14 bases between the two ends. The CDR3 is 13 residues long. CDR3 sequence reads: CASRRGGVNGYTF. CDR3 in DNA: TGTGCCAGCAGGAGGGGGGGGGTGAATGGCTACACCTTC.

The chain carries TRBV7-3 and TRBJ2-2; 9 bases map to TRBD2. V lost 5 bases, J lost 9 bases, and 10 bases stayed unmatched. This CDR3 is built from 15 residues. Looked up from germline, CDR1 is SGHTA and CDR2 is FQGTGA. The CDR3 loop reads CASSPQREAYRELFF. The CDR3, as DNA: TGTGCCAGCAGCCCCCAGCGGGAGGCTTACCGGGAGCTGTTTTTT.

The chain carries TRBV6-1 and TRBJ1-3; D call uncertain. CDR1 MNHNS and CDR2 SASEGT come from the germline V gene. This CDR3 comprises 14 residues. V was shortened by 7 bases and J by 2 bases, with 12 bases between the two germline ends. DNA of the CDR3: TGTGCCAGCATTTGGGCAGAGACTGGAAACACCATATATTTT. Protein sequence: CASIWAETGNTIYF.

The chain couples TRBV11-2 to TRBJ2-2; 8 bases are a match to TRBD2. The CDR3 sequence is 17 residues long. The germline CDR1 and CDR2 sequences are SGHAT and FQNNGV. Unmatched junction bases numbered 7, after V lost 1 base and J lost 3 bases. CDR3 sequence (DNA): TGTGCCAGCAGCTTAGGGGTAACGACTAGCGACACCGGGGAGCTGTTTTTT. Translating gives CASSLGVTTSDTGELFF. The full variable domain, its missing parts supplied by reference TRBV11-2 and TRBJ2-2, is EAGVAQSPRYKIIEKRQSVAFWCNPISGHATLYWYQQILGQGPKLLIQFQNNGVVDDSQLPKDRFSAERLKGVDSTLKIQPAKLEDSAVYLCASSLGVTTSDTGELFFGEGSRLTVL.